This T cell receptor (beta chain) was identified during a study of control samples from healthy donors and cancer patients. TCRdb keeps only in-frame clones here, not all; method: immunoSEQ multiplex PCR. The table lists about 69,000 clones, roughly 80% of them singletons. With V trimmed by 7 bases and J by 6 bases, 8 bases remained unmatched. Germline V gene data show CDR1 as SGHRS and CDR2 as YFSETQ. There are 14 residues in the CDR3. Sequenced material: PBMCs. This receptor was taken from a woman aged 50 to 65 with lung cancer. This sequence joins TRBV5-1 and TRBJ1-2; 11 positions match TRBD1. This CDR3 reads CASRPGTGGDGYTF. The CDR3 DNA follows: TGCGCCAGCCGCCCGGGGACAGGGGGAGATGGCTACACCTTC. Drawing the rest from reference TRBV5-1 and TRBJ1-2, the complete variable domain is KAGVTQTPRYLIKTRGQQVTLSCSPISGHRSVSWYQQTPGQGLQFLFEYFSETQRNKGNFPGRFSGRQFSNSRSEMNVSTLELGDSALYLCASRPGTGGDGYTFGSGTRLTVV.